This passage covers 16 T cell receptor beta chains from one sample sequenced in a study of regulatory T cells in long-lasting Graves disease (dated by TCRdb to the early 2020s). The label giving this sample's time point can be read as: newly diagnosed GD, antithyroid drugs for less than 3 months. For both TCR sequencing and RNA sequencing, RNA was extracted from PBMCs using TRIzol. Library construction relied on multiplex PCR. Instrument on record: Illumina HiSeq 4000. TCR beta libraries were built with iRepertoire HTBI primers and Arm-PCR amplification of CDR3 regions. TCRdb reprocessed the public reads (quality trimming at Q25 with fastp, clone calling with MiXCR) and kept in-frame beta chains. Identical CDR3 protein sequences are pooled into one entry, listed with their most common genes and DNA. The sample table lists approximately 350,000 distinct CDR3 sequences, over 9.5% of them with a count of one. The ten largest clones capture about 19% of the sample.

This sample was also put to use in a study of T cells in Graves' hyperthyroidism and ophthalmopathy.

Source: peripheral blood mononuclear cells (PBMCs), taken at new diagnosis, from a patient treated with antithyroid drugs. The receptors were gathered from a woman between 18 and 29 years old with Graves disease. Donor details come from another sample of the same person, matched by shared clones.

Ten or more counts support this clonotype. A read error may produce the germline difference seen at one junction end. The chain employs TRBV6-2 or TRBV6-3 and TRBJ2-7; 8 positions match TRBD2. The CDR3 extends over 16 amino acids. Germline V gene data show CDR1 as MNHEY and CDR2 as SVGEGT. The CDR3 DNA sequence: TGTGCCAGCAGTAACTCGGGAGGGTTTAGGGCCTACGAGCAGTACTTC. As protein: CASSNSGGFRAYEQYF.

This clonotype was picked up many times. The CDR3 is CASSPIGTVNEKLFF. The CDR3 DNA reads as TGTGCCAGCAGCCCCATCGGGACAGTAAATGAAAAACTGTTTTTT. The chain has TRBV5-5 and TRBJ1-4; 7 bases map to TRBD1. The trim removed 4 bases at V and 5 bases at J, leaving 8 bases unmatched. The CDR3 covers 15 residues. Germline V gene sequence: CDR1 SGHKS, CDR2 YYEKEE (reference sequence).

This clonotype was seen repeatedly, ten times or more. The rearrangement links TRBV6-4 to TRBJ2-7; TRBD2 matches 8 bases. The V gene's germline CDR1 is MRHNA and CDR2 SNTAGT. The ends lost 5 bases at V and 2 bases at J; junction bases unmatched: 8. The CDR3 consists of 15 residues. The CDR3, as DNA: TGTGCCAGCAGTTACCGGGCTAGCGGGCCCTACGAGCAGTACGTC. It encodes CASSYRASGPYEQYV.

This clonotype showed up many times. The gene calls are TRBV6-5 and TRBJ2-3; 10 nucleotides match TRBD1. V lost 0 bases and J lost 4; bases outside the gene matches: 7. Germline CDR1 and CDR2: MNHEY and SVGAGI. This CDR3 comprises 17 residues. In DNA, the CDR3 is TGTGCCAGCAGTTACTCGAGACAGGGGGCCGGAGCAGATACGCAGTATTTT. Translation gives CASSYSRQGAGADTQYF.

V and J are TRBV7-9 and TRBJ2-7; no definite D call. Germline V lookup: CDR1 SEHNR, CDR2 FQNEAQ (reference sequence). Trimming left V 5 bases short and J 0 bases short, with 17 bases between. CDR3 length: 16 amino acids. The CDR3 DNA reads TGTGCCAGCAGCAGAGCCCGCAGATTAACCTCCTACGAGCAGTACTTC. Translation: CASSRARRLTSYEQYF.

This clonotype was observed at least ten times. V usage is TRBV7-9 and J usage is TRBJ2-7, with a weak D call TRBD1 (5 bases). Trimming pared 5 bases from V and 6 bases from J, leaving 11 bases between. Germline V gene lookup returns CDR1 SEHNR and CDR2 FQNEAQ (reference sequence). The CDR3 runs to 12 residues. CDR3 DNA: TGTGCCAGCAGCCGTAATAGGGGCGAGCAGTACTTC. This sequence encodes CASSRNRGEQYF.

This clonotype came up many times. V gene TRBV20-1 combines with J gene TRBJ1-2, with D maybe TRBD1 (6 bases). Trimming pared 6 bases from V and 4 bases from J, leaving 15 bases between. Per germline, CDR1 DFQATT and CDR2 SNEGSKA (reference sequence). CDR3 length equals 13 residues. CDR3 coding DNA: TGCAGTGCGCCCCGGGGGGCTTCCTATGGCTACACCTTC. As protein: CSAPRGASYGYTF.

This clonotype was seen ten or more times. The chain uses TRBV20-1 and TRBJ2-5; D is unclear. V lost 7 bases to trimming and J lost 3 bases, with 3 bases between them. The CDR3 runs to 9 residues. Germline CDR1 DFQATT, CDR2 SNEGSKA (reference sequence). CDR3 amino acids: CSVKETQYF. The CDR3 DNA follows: TGCAGTGTCAAAGAGACCCAGTACTTC.

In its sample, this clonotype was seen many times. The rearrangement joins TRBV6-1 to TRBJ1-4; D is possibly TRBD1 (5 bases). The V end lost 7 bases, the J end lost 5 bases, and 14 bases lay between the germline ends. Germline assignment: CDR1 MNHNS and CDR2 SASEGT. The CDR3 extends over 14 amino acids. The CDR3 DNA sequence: TGTGCCAGCAAACGACAGCTCACCAATGAAAAACTGTTTTTT. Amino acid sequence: CASKRQLTNEKLFF.

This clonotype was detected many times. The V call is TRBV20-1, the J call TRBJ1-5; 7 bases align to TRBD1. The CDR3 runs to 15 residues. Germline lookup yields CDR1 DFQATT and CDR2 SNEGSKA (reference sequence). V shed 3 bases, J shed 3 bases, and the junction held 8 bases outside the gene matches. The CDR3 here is CSASHRDSLNQPQHF. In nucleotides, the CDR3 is TGCAGTGCTAGCCACCGGGACAGCCTCAATCAGCCCCAGCATTTT.

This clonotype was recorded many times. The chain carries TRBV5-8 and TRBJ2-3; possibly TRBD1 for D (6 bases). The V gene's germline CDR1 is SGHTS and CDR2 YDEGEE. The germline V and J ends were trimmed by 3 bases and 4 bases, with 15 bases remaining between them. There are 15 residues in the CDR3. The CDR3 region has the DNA TGTGCCAGCAGCTCAGGACAGCTCTCGGCAGATACGCAGTATTTT. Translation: CASSSGQLSADTQYF.

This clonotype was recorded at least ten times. This CDR3 is CASSLGGGVKETQYF. The CDR3 nucleotides read TGTGCCAGCAGCTTAGGCGGCGGGGTTAAAGAGACCCAGTACTTC. The chain joins TRBV7-9 to TRBJ2-5, with D possibly being TRBD2 (6 bases). This CDR3 contains 15 residues. Germline CDR1 reads SEHNR; CDR2 reads FQNEAQ (reference sequence). The V end was cut by 1 base, the J end by 3 bases, with 12 bases between.

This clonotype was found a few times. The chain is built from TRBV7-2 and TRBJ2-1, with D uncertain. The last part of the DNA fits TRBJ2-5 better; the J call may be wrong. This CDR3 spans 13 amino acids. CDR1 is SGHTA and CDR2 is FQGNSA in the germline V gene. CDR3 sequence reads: CASSLELQETQYF. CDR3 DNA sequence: TGTGCCAGCAGCTTAGAACTTCAAGAGACCCAGTACTTC.

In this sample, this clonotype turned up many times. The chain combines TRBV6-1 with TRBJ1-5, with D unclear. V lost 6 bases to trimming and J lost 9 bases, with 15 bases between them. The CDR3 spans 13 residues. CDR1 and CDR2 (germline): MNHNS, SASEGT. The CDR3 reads CASRSATFGPQHF. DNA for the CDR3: TGTGCCAGCAGATCAGCTACCTTTGGGCCCCAGCATTTT.

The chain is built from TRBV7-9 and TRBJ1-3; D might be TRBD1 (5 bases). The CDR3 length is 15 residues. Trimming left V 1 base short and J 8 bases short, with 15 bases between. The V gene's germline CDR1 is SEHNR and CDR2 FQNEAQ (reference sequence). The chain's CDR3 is CASSLGAGPVYTIYF. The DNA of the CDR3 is TGTGCCAGCAGCTTAGGGGCAGGGCCCGTGTACACCATATATTTT.

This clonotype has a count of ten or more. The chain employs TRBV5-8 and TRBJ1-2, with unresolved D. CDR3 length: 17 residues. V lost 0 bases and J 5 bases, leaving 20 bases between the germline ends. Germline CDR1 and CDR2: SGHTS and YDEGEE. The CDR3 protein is CASSLGRGGLRSYGYTF. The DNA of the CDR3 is TGTGCCAGCAGCTTGGGACGGGGTGGTCTGCGAAGTTATGGCTACACCTTC.